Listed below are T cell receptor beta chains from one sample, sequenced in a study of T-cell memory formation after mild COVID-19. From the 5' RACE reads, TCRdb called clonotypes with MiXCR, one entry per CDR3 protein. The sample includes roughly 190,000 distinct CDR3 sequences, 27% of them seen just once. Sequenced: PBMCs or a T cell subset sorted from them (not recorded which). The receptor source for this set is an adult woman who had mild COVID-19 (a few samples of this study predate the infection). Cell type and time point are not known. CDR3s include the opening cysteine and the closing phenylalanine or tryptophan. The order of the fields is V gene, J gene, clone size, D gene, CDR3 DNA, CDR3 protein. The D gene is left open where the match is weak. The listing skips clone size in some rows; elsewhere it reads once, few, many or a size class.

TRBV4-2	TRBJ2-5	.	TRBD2	TGTGCCAGCAGCCAAGGACTAGCGGGGCAAGAGACCCAGTACTTC	CASSQGLAGQETQYF
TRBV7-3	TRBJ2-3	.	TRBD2	TGTGCCAGCAGTCCCGTTAGCGGGAGAGGGGGAGATACGCAGTATTTT	CASSPVSGRGGDTQYF
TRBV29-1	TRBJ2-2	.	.	TGCAGCGTTGGGGGGGGCCGAGAGAACACCGGGGAGCTGTTTTTT	CSVGGGRENTGELFF
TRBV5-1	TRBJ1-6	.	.	TGCGCCAGCAGCTTGAGAGGGGGAAAACGGATCGATTCACCCCTCCACTTT	CASSLRGGKRIDSPLHF
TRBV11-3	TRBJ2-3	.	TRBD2	TGTGCCAGCAGCTTCATCGGGGCGGGAGGAGATACGCAGTATTTT	CASSFIGAGGDTQYF
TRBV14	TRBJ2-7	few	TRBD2	TGTGCCAGCAGTCGCAGGCGGGGGAGCGGCTCCTACGAGCAGTACTTC	CASSRRRGSGSYEQYF
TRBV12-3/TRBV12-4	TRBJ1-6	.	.	TGTGCCAGCAGTTTGCTGATCTATAATTCACCCCTCCACTTT	CASSLLIYNSPLHF
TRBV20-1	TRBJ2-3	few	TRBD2	TGCAGTGCTAGTGGGACTAGCGGCACAGATACGCAGTATTTT	CSASGTSGTDTQYF
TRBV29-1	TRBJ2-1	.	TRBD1	TGCAGCGTTGAAGGGACAGGGCCCACTCAAATAGTTAATGAGCAGTTCTTC	CSVEGTGPTQIVNEQFF
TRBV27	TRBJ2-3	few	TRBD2	TGTGCCAGCAGTTTTCAAGCGGGAGGCACAGATACGCAGTATTTT	CASSFQAGGTDTQYF
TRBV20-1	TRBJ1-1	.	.	TGCAGTGCAGATGATCGGGGCGGCACTGAAGCTTTCTTT	CSADDRGGTEAFF
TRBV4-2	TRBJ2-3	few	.	TGTGCCAGCAGCCAGGAGGCAGATACGCAGTATTTT	CASSQEADTQYF
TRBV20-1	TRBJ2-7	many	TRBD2	TGCAGTGCCCATCGAAGGCTAGCGGGGGCCTACGAGCAGTACTTC	CSAHRRLAGAYEQYF
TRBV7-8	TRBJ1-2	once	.	TGTGCCAGCGGGCAGGGAATCTATGGCTACACCTTC	CASGQGIYGYTF
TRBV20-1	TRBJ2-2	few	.	TGCAGTGCCTTCGGGGCCGGGGAGCTGTTTTTT	CSAFGAGELFF
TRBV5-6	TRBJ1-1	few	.	TGTGCCAGCAGCCCCGAGGGGGTCACCTACAACACTGAAGCTTTCTTT	CASSPEGVTYNTEAFF
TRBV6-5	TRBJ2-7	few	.	TGTGCCAGCATGAGGTCGTTGTCATACGAGCAGTACTTC	CASMRSLSYEQYF
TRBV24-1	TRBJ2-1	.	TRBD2	TGTGCCACCAGTGATCCGGGGGGGTCCTACAATGAGCAGTTCTTC	CATSDPGGSYNEQFF
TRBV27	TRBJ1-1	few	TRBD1	TGTGCCAGCAGGAAGACAGGGGGCACTGAAGCTTTCTTT	CASRKTGGTEAFF
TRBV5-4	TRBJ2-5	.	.	TGTGCCAGCAGCGGAGACCCTCCGGAGACCCAGTACTTC	CASSGDPPETQYF
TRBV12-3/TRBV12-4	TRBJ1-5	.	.	TGTGCCAGCAGTCCAGATACCAGGACCGTGCATCCACGGCATTTT	CASSPDTRTVHPRHF
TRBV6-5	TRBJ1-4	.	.	TGTGCCAGCAGCCCGGCCCAAAGGAGGGGAAAACTGTTTTTT	CASSPAQRRGKLFF
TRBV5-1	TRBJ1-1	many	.	TGCGCCAGCAGCTTGGTGGGGGACACTGAAGCTTTCTTT	CASSLVGDTEAFF
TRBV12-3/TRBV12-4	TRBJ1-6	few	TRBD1	TGTGCCAGCACGGGGACAGGGTGGAGTTCACCCCTCCACTTT	CASTGTGWSSPLHF
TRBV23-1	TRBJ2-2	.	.	TGCGCCAGCAGTCAATCGCCAGGAAGAGGTCCCGGGGAGCTGTTTTTT	CASSQSPGRGPGELFF
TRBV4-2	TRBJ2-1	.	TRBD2	TGTGCCAGCAGCCAAGATTTTAAGGCTAGCGGGGGCAATGAGCAGTTCTTC	CASSQDFKASGGNEQFF
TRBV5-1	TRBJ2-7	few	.	TGCGCCAGCAGCTTGGGGCAGACTACCTACGAGCAGTACTTC	CASSLGQTTYEQYF
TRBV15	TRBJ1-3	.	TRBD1	TGTGACATCGAGGGACAGCGAAACACCATATATTTT	CDIEGQRNTIYF
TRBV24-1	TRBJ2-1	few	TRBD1	TGTGCCACCAGTGATTTAACAGGGGCCCAGTACAATGAGCAGTTCTTC	CATSDLTGAQYNEQFF
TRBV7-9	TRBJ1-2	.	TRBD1	TGTGCCGGGACAGGGGCTAACTATGGCTACACCTTC	CAGTGANYGYTF
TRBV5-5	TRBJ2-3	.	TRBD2	TGTGCCAGCAGCTCCTACCCTCCCCGCAGATTAGCGGGAGCCTCAGATACGCAGTATTTT	CASSSYPPRRLAGASDTQYF
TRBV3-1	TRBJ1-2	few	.	TGTGCCAGCAGCCAAGATTACGGCTATGGCTACACCTTC	CASSQDYGYGYTF
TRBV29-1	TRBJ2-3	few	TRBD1	TGCAGCGGCCAACAGGGGGCAAATACGCAGTATTTT	CSGQQGANTQYF
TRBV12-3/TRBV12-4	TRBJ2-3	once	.	TGTGCCAGCAGTTTAATCCGGGCAGATACGCAGTATTTT	CASSLIRADTQYF
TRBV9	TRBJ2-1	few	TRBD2	TGTGCCAGCAGCGCTAGCGGGGGGCCTTTGAATGAGCAGTTCTTC	CASSASGGPLNEQFF
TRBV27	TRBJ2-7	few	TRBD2	TGTGCCAGCAGTGCCTGGGGACTAGCGGGAGTCTACGAGCAGTACTTC	CASSAWGLAGVYEQYF
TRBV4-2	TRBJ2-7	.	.	TGTGCCAGCAGCCAAGATACGGGGGGCTACGCCTACGAGCAGTACTTC	CASSQDTGGYAYEQYF
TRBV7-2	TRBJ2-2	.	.	TGTGCCAGCAGCCGACAACCGGACACCGGGGAGCTGTTTTTT	CASSRQPDTGELFF
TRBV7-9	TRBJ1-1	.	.	TGTGCCAGCAGCGCGCGGACGGATAGGAACACTGAAGCTTTCTTT	CASSARTDRNTEAFF
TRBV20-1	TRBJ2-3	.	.	TGCAGTGCTAGAGATCTGAGCGGCACCCCAGATACGCAGTATTTT	CSARDLSGTPDTQYF
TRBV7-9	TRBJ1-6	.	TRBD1	TGTGCCAGCAGCTTAACGCGACATGAAACAGGGGGCTCCTATAATTCACCCCTCCACTTT	CASSLTRHETGGSYNSPLHF
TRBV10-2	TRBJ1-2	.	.	TGCGCCAGCAGTGAGGTCCCCCCAAGAAACTATGGCTACACCTTC	CASSEVPPRNYGYTF